The sequence of this T cell receptor (beta chain) was determined in a study of blood T cell repertoires in COVID-19. Clones were read by immunoSEQ multiplex PCR, and TCRdb kept only the in-frame ones, dropping some. The profile shows 35,000 to 55,000 clones, just under 70% of them singletons. Germline V CDR1 and CDR2: SGHNT, YYREEE (reference sequence). The V and J ends lost 0 bases and 4 bases respectively, with 17 bases between them. The CDR3 covers 16 residues. This clone was found once. This sequence was found in an elderly man with acute or convalescent COVID-19. This chain joins TRBV5-4 and TRBJ2-7, with D possibly TRBD2 on 6 matching bases. Sequencing was carried out using peripheral blood. The CDR3 region is CASSLVGGKSRYEQYF. CDR3 DNA sequence: TGTGCCAGCAGCTTGGTTGGCGGGAAATCCAGATACGAGCAGTACTTC.